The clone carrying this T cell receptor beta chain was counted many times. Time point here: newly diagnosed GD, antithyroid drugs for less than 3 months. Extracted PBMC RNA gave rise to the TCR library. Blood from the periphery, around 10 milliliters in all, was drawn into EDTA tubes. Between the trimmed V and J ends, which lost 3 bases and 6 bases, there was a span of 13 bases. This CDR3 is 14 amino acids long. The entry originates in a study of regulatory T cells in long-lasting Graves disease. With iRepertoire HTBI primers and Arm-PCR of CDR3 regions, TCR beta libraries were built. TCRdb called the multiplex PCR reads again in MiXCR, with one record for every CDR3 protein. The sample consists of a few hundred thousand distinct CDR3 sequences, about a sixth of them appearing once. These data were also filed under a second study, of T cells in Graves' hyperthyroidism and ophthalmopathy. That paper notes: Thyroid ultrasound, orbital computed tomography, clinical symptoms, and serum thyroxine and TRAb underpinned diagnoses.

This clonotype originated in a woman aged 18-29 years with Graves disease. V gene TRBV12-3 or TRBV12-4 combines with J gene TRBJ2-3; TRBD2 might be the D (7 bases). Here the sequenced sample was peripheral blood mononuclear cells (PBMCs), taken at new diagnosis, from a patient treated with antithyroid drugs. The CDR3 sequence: CASSFTGREDTQYF. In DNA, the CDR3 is TGTGCCAGCAGTTTTACAGGGCGGGAGGATACGCAGTATTTT.